This is a list of T cell receptor beta chains from one sample in a study of beta chain features in type 1 diabetes. Profiled with immunoSEQ multiplex PCR; TCRdb holds only in-frame clones, not every one. The data hold over 700,000 clones, with 15% to 20% observed a single time. Sequencing input: naive CD4+ T cells from blood. The origin of the receptors is a woman under 30 in good health. Each CDR3 is given with its conserved first and last residue. D genes are given only for firm matches. The size field is filled for only some rows; it gives once, few, many or a size class.

CASSLGLAGGPRTDTQYF	TGTGCCAGCAGCCTGGGACTAGCGGGAGGGCCGAGGACAGATACGCAGTATTTT	few	TRBV11-2	TRBJ2-3	TRBD2
CASSLSSLNTEAFF	TGTGCCAGCAGCCTTAGTTCCTTGAACACTGAAGCTTTCTTT	few	TRBV11-2	TRBJ1-1	-
CAGGVLDTEAFF	TGTGCCGGGGGCGTTCTGGACACTGAAGCTTTCTTT	-	TRBV18	TRBJ1-1	-
CASSLGTANYGYTF	TGTGCCAGCAGCCTCGGGACCGCTAACTATGGCTACACCTTC	-	TRBV7-2	TRBJ1-2	-
CSVAAQLDDEQFF	TGCAGCGTTGCAGCACAATTGGACGATGAGCAGTTCTTC	few	TRBV29-1	TRBJ2-1	-
CASADRPDQPQHF	TGTGCCAGTGCTGACAGGCCTGATCAGCCCCAGCATTTT	few	TRBV19	TRBJ1-5	-
CATETGTEYEQYF	TGTGCCACCGAGACAGGGACAGAGTACGAGCAGTACTTC	-	TRBV28	TRBJ2-7	TRBD1
CAQGSGGRYNEQFF	TGTGCCCAGGGTAGCGGGGGGAGGTACAATGAGCAGTTCTTC	many	TRBV5-4	TRBJ2-1	TRBD2
CASSRSISVHEQFF	TGTGCCAGCAGCCGAAGCATAAGTGTCCATGAGCAGTTCTTC	few	TRBV6-1	TRBJ2-1	-
CASSFSPRQGAYEQYF	TGTGCCAGCAGTTTTTCTCCGAGACAGGGGGCCTACGAGCAGTACTTC	few	TRBV28	TRBJ2-7	TRBD1
CASSPARTGKETQYF	TGTGCCAGCTCACCAGCCCGGACAGGGAAAGAGACCCAGTACTTC	-	TRBV18	TRBJ2-5	TRBD1
CASSIQREREQFF	TGTGCCAGTAGTATACAGCGGGAACGGGAGCAGTTCTTC	-	TRBV19	TRBJ2-1	TRBD2
CASSLVGGGYNEQFF	TGTGCCAGCAGCTTGGTGGGCGGGGGCTACAATGAGCAGTTCTTC	-	TRBV5-6	TRBJ2-1	TRBD2
CASSQDWGKNIQYF	TGTGCCAGCAGCCAAGATTGGGGCAAAAACATTCAGTACTTC	-	TRBV4-2	TRBJ2-4	-
CASHRVAEYGYTF	TGTGCCAGCCACCGGGTAGCGGAGTATGGCTACACCTTC	-	TRBV5-4	TRBJ1-2	-
CASSRTGLGGRNEQFF	TGTGCCAGCAGCCGGACGGGACTAGGGGGGCGAAATGAGCAGTTCTTC	-	TRBV16	TRBJ2-1	TRBD2
CASSPKGYRPTSKNTIYF	TGTGCCAGCAGCCCAAAAGGTTACAGGCCTACAAGTAAAAACACCATATATTTT	-	TRBV13	TRBJ1-3	-
CASSVGGADNQPQHF	TGTGCCAGCAGCGTGGGAGGGGCCGACAATCAGCCCCAGCATTTT	-	TRBV9	TRBJ1-5	-
CASRPRGRYNEQFF	TGTGCCAGTAGACCCAGGGGCCGGTACAATGAGCAGTTCTTC	few	TRBV19	TRBJ2-1	-
CASRLPGGVNEQFF	TGTGCCAGCAGACTCCCCGGTGGGGTCAATGAGCAGTTCTTC	-	TRBV27	TRBJ2-1	-
CASSYGTTFGNTIYF	TGTGCCAGCAGCTACGGGACAACCTTTGGAAACACCATATATTTT	-	TRBV11-1	TRBJ1-3	-
CASSSRMGQNYGYTF	TGTGCCAGCAGCTCCCGTATGGGGCAGAACTATGGCTACACCTTC	-	TRBV7-8	TRBJ1-2	-
CASSIPRGGQDNQPQHF	TGTGCCAGTAGTATACCTCGGGGCGGTCAGGACAATCAGCCCCAGCATTTT	-	TRBV19	TRBJ1-5	-
CATVQVNTGELFF	TGTGCCACGGTCCAAGTAAACACCGGGGAGCTGTTTTTT	-	TRBV5-4	TRBJ2-2	-
CASSHGLAGGYEQYF	TGTGCCAGTAGCCATGGCCTAGCGGGAGGTTACGAGCAGTACTTC	few	TRBV19	TRBJ2-7	TRBD2
CAISASYEQYF	TGTGCCATCAGTGCTTCCTACGAGCAGTACTTC	-	TRBV10-3	TRBJ2-7	-
CAGSTGNSNQPQHF	TGTGCCGGCAGTACGGGGAATAGCAATCAGCCCCAGCATTTT	-	TRBV7-9	TRBJ1-5	-
CASSSGTGVNEQFF	TGTGCCAGCAGCTCGGGGACAGGGGTTAATGAGCAGTTCTTC	-	TRBV7-9	TRBJ2-1	TRBD1
CASTIGYEQYF	TGTGCCAGCACGATCGGCTACGAGCAGTACTTC	few	TRBV28	TRBJ2-7	-
CASSERGAGPYEQYF	TGTGCCAGCAGTGAACGGGGGGCCGGCCCCTACGAGCAGTACTTC	-	TRBV6-1	TRBJ2-7	-
CASSQDPTGFSSPLHF	TGCGCCAGCAGCCAAGACCCGACAGGGTTCAGTTCACCCCTCCACTTT	-	TRBV4-3	TRBJ1-6	TRBD1
CAISPTAGPREQYF	TGTGCCATCAGCCCGACGGCCGGGCCTCGCGAGCAGTACTTC	few	TRBV10-3	TRBJ2-7	-
CSVETGEAFF	TGCAGCGTTGAAACAGGGGAAGCTTTCTTT	few	TRBV29-1	TRBJ1-1	-
CASSSQGFDGYTF	TGTGCCAGCAGTTCACAGGGATTCGATGGCTACACCTTC	few	TRBV6-6	TRBJ1-2	-
CATSRDHGEQYF	TGTGCCACCAGCAGAGATCACGGCGAGCAGTACTTC	-	TRBV15	TRBJ2-7	-
CAIRDPVSSYNEQFF	TGTGCCATCAGAGACCCGGTTAGCTCCTACAATGAGCAGTTCTTC	-	TRBV6-6	TRBJ2-1	-
CASSLSRRRQGWYEQYF	TGTGCCAGCAGTTTAAGCCGTCGGCGGCAAGGGTGGTACGAGCAGTACTTC	few	TRBV28	TRBJ2-7	-
CASSQAWHSGGVPNYGYTF	TGCGCCAGCAGCCAAGCCTGGCACTCAGGGGGCGTCCCTAACTATGGCTACACCTTC	-	TRBV4-3	TRBJ1-2	TRBD1
CASSIGRRYNEQFF	TGTGCCAGTAGTATAGGTAGGAGGTACAATGAGCAGTTCTTC	-	TRBV19	TRBJ2-1	-
CASSEAGGARERTDTQYF	TGTGCCAGCAGTGAAGCAGGGGGCGCGCGTGAACGCACAGATACGCAGTATTTT	-	TRBV2	TRBJ2-3	TRBD1
CAWTVNTEAFF	TGTGCCTGGACGGTGAACACTGAAGCTTTCTTT	few	TRBV30	TRBJ1-1	-
CASSLAEVSYEQYF	TGCGCCAGCAGCTTGGCCGAGGTCTCCTACGAGCAGTACTTC	-	TRBV5-1	TRBJ2-7	-
CASSGNTGELFF	TGTGCCAGCAGCGGAAACACCGGGGAGCTGTTTTTT	-	TRBV11-3	TRBJ2-2	-